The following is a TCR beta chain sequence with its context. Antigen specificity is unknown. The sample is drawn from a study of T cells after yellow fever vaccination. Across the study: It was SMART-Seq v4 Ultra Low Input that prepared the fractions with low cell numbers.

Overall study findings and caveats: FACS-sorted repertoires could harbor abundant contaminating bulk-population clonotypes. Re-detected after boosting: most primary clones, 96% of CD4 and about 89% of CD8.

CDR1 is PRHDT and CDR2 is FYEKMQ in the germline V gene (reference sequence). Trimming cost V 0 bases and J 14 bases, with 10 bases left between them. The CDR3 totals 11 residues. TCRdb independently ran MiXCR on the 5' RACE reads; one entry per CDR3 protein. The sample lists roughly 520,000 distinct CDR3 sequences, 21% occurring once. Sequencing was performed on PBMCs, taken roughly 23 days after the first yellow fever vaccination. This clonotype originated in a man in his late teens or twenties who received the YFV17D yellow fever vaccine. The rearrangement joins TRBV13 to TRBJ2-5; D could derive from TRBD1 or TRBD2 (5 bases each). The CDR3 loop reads CASSLGGAAYF. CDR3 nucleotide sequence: TGTGCCAGCAGCTTAGGCGGGGCCGCCTACTTC.